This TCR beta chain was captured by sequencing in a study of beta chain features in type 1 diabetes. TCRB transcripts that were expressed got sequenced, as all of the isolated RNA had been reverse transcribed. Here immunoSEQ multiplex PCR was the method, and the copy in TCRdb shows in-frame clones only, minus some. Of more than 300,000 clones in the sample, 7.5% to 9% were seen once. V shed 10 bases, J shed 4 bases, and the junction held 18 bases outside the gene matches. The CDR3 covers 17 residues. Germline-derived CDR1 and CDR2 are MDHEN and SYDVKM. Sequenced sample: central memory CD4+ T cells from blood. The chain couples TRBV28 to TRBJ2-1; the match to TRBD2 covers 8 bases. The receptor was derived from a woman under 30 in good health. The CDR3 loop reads CATFGTSFQVGYNEQFF. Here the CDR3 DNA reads TGTGCCACTTTCGGGACTAGTTTTCAAGTGGGGTACAATGAGCAGTTCTTC. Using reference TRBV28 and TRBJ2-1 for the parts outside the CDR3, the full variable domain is DVKVTQSSRYLVKRTGEKVFLECVQDMDHENMFWYRQDPGLGLRLIYFSYDVKMKEKGDIPEGYSVSREKKERFSLILESASTNQTSMYLCATFGTSFQVGYNEQFFGPGTRLTVL.